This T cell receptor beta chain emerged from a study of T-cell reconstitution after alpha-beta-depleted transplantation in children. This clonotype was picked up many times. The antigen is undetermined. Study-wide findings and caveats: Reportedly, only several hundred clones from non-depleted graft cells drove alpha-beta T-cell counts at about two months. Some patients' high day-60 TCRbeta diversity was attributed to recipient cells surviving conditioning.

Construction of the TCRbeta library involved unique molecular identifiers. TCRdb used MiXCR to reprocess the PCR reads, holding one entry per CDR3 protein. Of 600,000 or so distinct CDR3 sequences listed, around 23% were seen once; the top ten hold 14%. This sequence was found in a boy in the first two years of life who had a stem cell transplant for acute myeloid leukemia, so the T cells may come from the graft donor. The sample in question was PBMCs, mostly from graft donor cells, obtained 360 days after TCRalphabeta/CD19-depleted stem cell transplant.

The CDR3 sequence: CATSDVRDTTNTGELFF. For the CDR3, the DNA is TGTGCCACCAGTGATGTCCGGGACACAACGAACACCGGGGAGCTGTTTTTT. J is TRBJ2-2 and V is TRBV24-1; a possible D gene is TRBD1 (6 bases). CDR3 length equals 17 residues. V gave up 3 bases and J gave up 0 bases, with 13 bases separating them. In germline, CDR1 is KGHDR, CDR2 SFDVKD.